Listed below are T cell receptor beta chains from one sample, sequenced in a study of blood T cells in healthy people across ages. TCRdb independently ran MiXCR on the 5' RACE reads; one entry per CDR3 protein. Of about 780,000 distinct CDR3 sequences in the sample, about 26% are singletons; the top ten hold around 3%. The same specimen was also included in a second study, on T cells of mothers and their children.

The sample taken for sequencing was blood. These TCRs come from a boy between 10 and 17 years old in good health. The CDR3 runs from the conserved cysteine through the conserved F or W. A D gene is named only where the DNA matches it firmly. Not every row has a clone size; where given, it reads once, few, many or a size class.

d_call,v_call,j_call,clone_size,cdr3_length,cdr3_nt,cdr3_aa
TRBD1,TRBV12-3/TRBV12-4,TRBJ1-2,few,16,TGTGCCAGCAGCCCACAGGGGCCCATCGTACGAGGTGGCTACACCTTC,CASSPQGPIVRGGYTF
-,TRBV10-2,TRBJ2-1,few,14,TGCGCCAGCAGTGAGTCACACGGCTACAACGAGCAGTTCTTC,CASSESHGYNEQFF
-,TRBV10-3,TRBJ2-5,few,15,TGTGCCATCAGCGACCGGGACGGCTACCAAGAGACCCAGTACTTC,CAISDRDGYQETQYF
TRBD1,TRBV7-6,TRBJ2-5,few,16,TGTGCCAGCAGCTCCGGACAGGGCAAGTACCAAGAGACCCAGTACTTC,CASSSGQGKYQETQYF
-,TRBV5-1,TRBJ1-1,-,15,TGCGCCAGCAGCTTGATGGGGCCTGCGAACACTGAAGCTTTCTTT,CASSLMGPANTEAFF
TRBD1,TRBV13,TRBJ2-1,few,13,TGTGCCAGCAGCCCGGGGACAGCCAATGAGCAGTTCTTC,CASSPGTANEQFF
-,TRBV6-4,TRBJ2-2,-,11,TGTGCCAGCAGGAGAGGCGGTGAGCTGTTTTTT,CASRRGGELFF
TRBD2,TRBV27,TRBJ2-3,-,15,TGTGCCAGCGGATTAGCGGGGGGGCCGAGAGATACGCAGTATTTT,CASGLAGGPRDTQYF
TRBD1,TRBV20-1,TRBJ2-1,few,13,TGCAGTGCTCGAGGGACAGGGGACGATGAGCAGTTCTTC,CSARGTGDDEQFF
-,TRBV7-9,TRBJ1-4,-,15,TGTGCCAGCAGCCGGCCAATAGACGGCTATGGGAAACTGTTTTTT,CASSRPIDGYGKLFF
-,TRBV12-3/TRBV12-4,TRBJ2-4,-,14,TGTGCCAGCAGTGCCAGCAACGCCAAAAACATTCAGTACTTC,CASSASNAKNIQYF
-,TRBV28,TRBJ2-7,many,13,TGTGCCAGCAGTTTATGGTCCGACTACGAGCAGTACTTC,CASSLWSDYEQYF
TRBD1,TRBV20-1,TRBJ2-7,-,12,TGCAGTGCCAGGGGACAGCTCTACGAGCAGTACTTC,CSARGQLYEQYF
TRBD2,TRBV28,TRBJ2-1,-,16,TGTGCCAGCAGTTTATTTCTGACTAGCGGGGAGGCTGAGCAGTTCTTC,CASSLFLTSGEAEQFF
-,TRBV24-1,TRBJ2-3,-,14,TGTGCCACCAGTGTGGCAGGGCGCACAGATACGCAGTATTTT,CATSVAGRTDTQYF
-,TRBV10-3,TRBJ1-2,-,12,TGTGCCATCAGTACAGGGAACTATGGCTACACCTTC,CAISTGNYGYTF
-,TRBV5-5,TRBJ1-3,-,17,TGTGCCAGCAGCATCAACGACAGGTCGAGCTCTGGAAACACCATATATTTT,CASSINDRSSSGNTIYF
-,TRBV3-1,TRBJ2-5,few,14,TGTGCCAGCAGCCAAGATCGACTCGGGGGGACCCAGTACTTC,CASSQDRLGGTQYF
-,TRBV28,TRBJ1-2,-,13,TGTGCCAGCACCCTGACAAAGCACTATGGCTACACCTTC,CASTLTKHYGYTF
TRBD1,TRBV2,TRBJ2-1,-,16,TGTGCCAGCAGCGCGAGTTCGTGGACAGGTTACAATGAGCAGTTCTTC,CASSASSWTGYNEQFF
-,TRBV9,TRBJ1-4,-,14,TGTGCCAGCAGCGTAGCAGGGGCGGGAGAAAAACTGTTTTTT,CASSVAGAGEKLFF
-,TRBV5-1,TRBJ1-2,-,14,TGCGCCAGCAGCTTGCAAGCGGGGCGGTATGGCTACACCTTC,CASSLQAGRYGYTF
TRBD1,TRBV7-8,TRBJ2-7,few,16,TGTGCCAGCAGCAAACAGGGGGCGGGAAATGTCTACGAGCAGTACTTC,CASSKQGAGNVYEQYF
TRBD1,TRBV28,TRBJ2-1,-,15,TGTGCCTCGCCCCCGGGGACAGGGGTCTACAATGAGCAGTTCTTC,CASPPGTGVYNEQFF
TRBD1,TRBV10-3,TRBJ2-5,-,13,TGTGCCATCACAACAACAGGGGCCGGGACCCAGTACTTC,CAITTTGAGTQYF
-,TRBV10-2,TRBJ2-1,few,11,TGCGCCAGCAGTGAGGTGGGAGAGCAGTTCTTC,CASSEVGEQFF